Listed below are T cell receptor beta chains from one sample, sequenced in a study of cytomegalovirus exposure and HLA in healthy donors. The protocol was immunoSEQ multiplex PCR, while the TCRdb copy is restricted to in-frame clones and leaves out a portion. The data contain roughly 220,000 clones, around nine tenths of them singletons. Source material: PBMCs. The source of these receptors is a woman aged 18-29 years in good health and CMV-seronegative. CDR3s include the opening cysteine and the closing phenylalanine or tryptophan. Fields, in order: clone size, V gene, D gene, J gene, CDR3 DNA, CDR3 protein. D genes are given only for firm matches. Size is omitted from some rows. Given values are once, few, many or a class for expanded clones.

clone_size: .
v_call: TRBV11-2
d_call: TRBD2
j_call: TRBJ2-7
cdr3_nt: TGTGCCAGCAGCTTAATCTCCCTAGCGGGAGTGAAACACGAGCAGTACTTC
cdr3_aa: CASSLISLAGVKHEQYF

clone_size: .
v_call: TRBV28
d_call: TRBD1
j_call: TRBJ2-2
cdr3_nt: TGTGCCAGCAGTCCGTCGGGACAGGGGGACACCGGGGAGCTGTTTTTT
cdr3_aa: CASSPSGQGDTGELFF

clone_size: .
v_call: TRBV19
d_call: .
j_call: TRBJ1-1
cdr3_nt: TGTGCCAGTAGTGTTCCTCAGGGGACGACTGAAGCTTTCTTT
cdr3_aa: CASSVPQGTTEAFF

clone_size: .
v_call: TRBV9
d_call: .
j_call: TRBJ1-2
cdr3_nt: TGTGCCAGCAGCAATAGCCGGGGGGCCGACTATGGCTACACCTTC
cdr3_aa: CASSNSRGADYGYTF

clone_size: once
v_call: TRBV11-2
d_call: .
j_call: TRBJ2-5
cdr3_nt: TGTGCCAGCAGCTTTAGCCCCCTGGGGAGAGAGACCCAGTACTTC
cdr3_aa: CASSFSPLGRETQYF

clone_size: .
v_call: TRBV10-3
d_call: TRBD2
j_call: TRBJ2-1
cdr3_nt: TGTGCCATCAGTGAGTTTATCCGGGAGGCAAAGAATGAGCAGTTCTTC
cdr3_aa: CAISEFIREAKNEQFF

clone_size: .
v_call: TRBV6-1
d_call: TRBD1
j_call: TRBJ1-3
cdr3_nt: TGTGCCAGCTTGACAGGGACAGGGGATGGAAACACCATATATTTT
cdr3_aa: CASLTGTGDGNTIYF

clone_size: .
v_call: TRBV9
d_call: TRBD2
j_call: TRBJ2-5
cdr3_nt: TGTGCCAGCAGCGCCCATTCCGGACTAGCGGCCCAAGAGACCCAGTACTTC
cdr3_aa: CASSAHSGLAAQETQYF

clone_size: .
v_call: TRBV9
d_call: .
j_call: TRBJ2-3
cdr3_nt: TGTGCCAGCAGCGCCCAGGATACGCAGTATTTT
cdr3_aa: CASSAQDTQYF

clone_size: .
v_call: TRBV28
d_call: .
j_call: TRBJ1-1
cdr3_nt: TGTGCCAACAGCCCGGCTTTCTTT
cdr3_aa: CANSPAFF

clone_size: .
v_call: TRBV7-9
d_call: TRBD1
j_call: TRBJ2-7
cdr3_nt: TGTGCCAGCAGCTTAGTGGGACAGGGAACCTACGAGCAGTACTTC
cdr3_aa: CASSLVGQGTYEQYF

clone_size: once
v_call: TRBV6-1
d_call: TRBD2
j_call: TRBJ2-7
cdr3_nt: TGTGCCAGCTCATCGGCGGGAGGAATAACCGAGCAGTACTTC
cdr3_aa: CASSSAGGITEQYF

clone_size: .
v_call: TRBV10-3
d_call: TRBD2
j_call: TRBJ2-1
cdr3_nt: TGTGCCTCCAAATTGCGGGAGCCCAATGAGCAGTTCTTC
cdr3_aa: CASKLREPNEQFF

clone_size: .
v_call: TRBV27
d_call: .
j_call: TRBJ1-5
cdr3_nt: TGTGCCAGCAGCCGAATGACAGGAAGACGACCCAAGGAGCCCCAGCATTTT
cdr3_aa: CASSRMTGRRPKEPQHF

clone_size: .
v_call: TRBV5-1
d_call: TRBD2
j_call: TRBJ2-5
cdr3_nt: TGCGCCAGCAGAGTGATTCCGGGACTAGCGGAAGAGACCCAGTACTTC
cdr3_aa: CASRVIPGLAEETQYF

clone_size: .
v_call: TRBV30
d_call: TRBD2
j_call: TRBJ2-7
cdr3_nt: TGTGCCTTGCTAGCGGGAACGGGGGAGCAGTACTTC
cdr3_aa: CALLAGTGEQYF

clone_size: .
v_call: TRBV11-2
d_call: .
j_call: TRBJ1-3
cdr3_nt: TGTGCCAGCACCCGAGGCTCGGCCCGCTCTGGAAACACCATATATTTT
cdr3_aa: CASTRGSARSGNTIYF

clone_size: .
v_call: TRBV30
d_call: .
j_call: TRBJ1-3
cdr3_nt: TGTGCCTGGAGCATGCGGGCCACTGGAAACACCATATATTTT
cdr3_aa: CAWSMRATGNTIYF

clone_size: .
v_call: TRBV4-1
d_call: .
j_call: TRBJ1-1
cdr3_nt: TGCGCCAGCTCACTGGGGGGTAACACTGAAGCTTTCTTT
cdr3_aa: CASSLGGNTEAFF

clone_size: .
v_call: TRBV7-9
d_call: .
j_call: TRBJ2-7
cdr3_nt: TGTGCCAGCAGCCGAGAGACACCCAGGGGAGAGCAGTACTTC
cdr3_aa: CASSRETPRGEQYF

clone_size: .
v_call: TRBV5-8
d_call: TRBD1
j_call: TRBJ1-2
cdr3_nt: TGTGCCAGCAGCGCCGGGACAGGGAGGAAGGGCTACACCTTC
cdr3_aa: CASSAGTGRKGYTF

clone_size: .
v_call: TRBV7-8
d_call: .
j_call: TRBJ1-1
cdr3_nt: TGTGCCAGCAGCTTAGACAGCCCGGAAGCTTTCTTT
cdr3_aa: CASSLDSPEAFF

clone_size: .
v_call: TRBV28
d_call: .
j_call: TRBJ1-1
cdr3_nt: TGTGCCAGCAGCTACGGACAGACGACGGAAGCTTTCTTT
cdr3_aa: CASSYGQTTEAFF

clone_size: .
v_call: TRBV20-1
d_call: .
j_call: TRBJ2-5
cdr3_nt: TGCAGTGCGAGGAAACAAGAGACCCAGTACTTC
cdr3_aa: CSARKQETQYF

clone_size: .
v_call: TRBV2
d_call: .
j_call: TRBJ1-4
cdr3_nt: TGTGCCAGCAGTGCGGACAGTGTTAATGAAAAACTGTTTTTT
cdr3_aa: CASSADSVNEKLFF

clone_size: .
v_call: TRBV10-3
d_call: .
j_call: TRBJ2-7
cdr3_nt: TGTGCCATCAGTCCTAGGCCCTACGAGCAGTACTTC
cdr3_aa: CAISPRPYEQYF

clone_size: .
v_call: TRBV30
d_call: TRBD2
j_call: TRBJ2-3
cdr3_nt: TGTGCCTGGAGTGTTAGCGGGAGGGGGACTAGCACAGATACGCAGTATTTT
cdr3_aa: CAWSVSGRGTSTDTQYF

clone_size: .
v_call: TRBV28
d_call: TRBD1
j_call: TRBJ1-4
cdr3_nt: TGTGCCAGCAGTCCAGGGGGCGCCAATGAAAAACTGTTTTTT
cdr3_aa: CASSPGGANEKLFF

clone_size: .
v_call: TRBV14
d_call: .
j_call: TRBJ2-2
cdr3_nt: TGTGCCAGCAGCCAAGCCCTAGGGGGCACCGGGGAGCTGTTTTTT
cdr3_aa: CASSQALGGTGELFF

clone_size: .
v_call: TRBV19
d_call: .
j_call: TRBJ2-1
cdr3_nt: TGTGCCAGTAGTATAGTCACGGCTCCCCCGGGGAATGAGCAGTTCTTC
cdr3_aa: CASSIVTAPPGNEQFF

clone_size: .
v_call: TRBV30
d_call: TRBD1
j_call: TRBJ1-5
cdr3_nt: TGTGCCTGGACGGACAGGGGGGGTCAGCCCCAGCATTTT
cdr3_aa: CAWTDRGGQPQHF

clone_size: .
v_call: TRBV2
d_call: TRBD1
j_call: TRBJ2-7
cdr3_nt: TGTGCCAGTCAGATCGGACAGGAAAAGAGCGAGCAGTACTTC
cdr3_aa: CASQIGQEKSEQYF

clone_size: .
v_call: TRBV2
d_call: .
j_call: TRBJ2-6
cdr3_nt: TGTGCCAGCAGAACAGGGCCGGGGGCCAACGTCCTGACTTTC
cdr3_aa: CASRTGPGANVLTF

clone_size: .
v_call: TRBV7-9
d_call: TRBD2
j_call: TRBJ2-3
cdr3_nt: TGTGCCAGCAGCGCCCAGGGACTAGCGGCCGCTAGCACAGATACGCAGTATTTT
cdr3_aa: CASSAQGLAAASTDTQYF

clone_size: once
v_call: TRBV9
d_call: TRBD1
j_call: TRBJ1-5
cdr3_nt: TGTGCCAGCAGCGTAGTGCGGGACAGGGGCAATCAGCCCCAGCATTTT
cdr3_aa: CASSVVRDRGNQPQHF

clone_size: .
v_call: TRBV27
d_call: .
j_call: TRBJ2-3
cdr3_nt: TGTGCCAGCAGTTTAGGGGCGGTTAGCACAGATACGCAGTATTTT
cdr3_aa: CASSLGAVSTDTQYF

clone_size: .
v_call: TRBV2
d_call: .
j_call: TRBJ1-1
cdr3_nt: TGTGCCAGCAGTGACCCCTTGGGGCGAGAATTTGGGGAAGCTTTCTTT
cdr3_aa: CASSDPLGREFGEAFF

clone_size: once
v_call: TRBV27
d_call: .
j_call: TRBJ2-7
cdr3_nt: TGTGCCAGCAGTTTAAGGAGAGGTGCCTACGAGCAGTACTTC
cdr3_aa: CASSLRRGAYEQYF

clone_size: .
v_call: TRBV5-6
d_call: TRBD2
j_call: TRBJ2-5
cdr3_nt: TGTGCCAGCAGCTTTTCAGCGGGAGGAGTAGAGACCCAGTACTTC
cdr3_aa: CASSFSAGGVETQYF

clone_size: .
v_call: TRBV28
d_call: TRBD1
j_call: TRBJ1-2
cdr3_nt: TGTGCCAGCAACACGATACAGGGGACCGACTATGGCTACACCTTC
cdr3_aa: CASNTIQGTDYGYTF

clone_size: .
v_call: TRBV28
d_call: .
j_call: TRBJ1-6
cdr3_nt: TGTGCCAGCAGTCCACAGATCTATAATTCACCCCTCCACTTT
cdr3_aa: CASSPQIYNSPLHF

clone_size: .
v_call: TRBV28
d_call: TRBD1
j_call: TRBJ1-3
cdr3_nt: TGTGCCAGCAGGTCTGTCCCGGGACAGGGGGCAAGCTCTGGAAACACCATATATTTT
cdr3_aa: CASRSVPGQGASSGNTIYF

clone_size: .
v_call: TRBV7-9
d_call: TRBD1
j_call: TRBJ1-2
cdr3_nt: TGTGCCAGCACCCGAACAGGGGTCTCGGATGGCTACACCTTC
cdr3_aa: CASTRTGVSDGYTF